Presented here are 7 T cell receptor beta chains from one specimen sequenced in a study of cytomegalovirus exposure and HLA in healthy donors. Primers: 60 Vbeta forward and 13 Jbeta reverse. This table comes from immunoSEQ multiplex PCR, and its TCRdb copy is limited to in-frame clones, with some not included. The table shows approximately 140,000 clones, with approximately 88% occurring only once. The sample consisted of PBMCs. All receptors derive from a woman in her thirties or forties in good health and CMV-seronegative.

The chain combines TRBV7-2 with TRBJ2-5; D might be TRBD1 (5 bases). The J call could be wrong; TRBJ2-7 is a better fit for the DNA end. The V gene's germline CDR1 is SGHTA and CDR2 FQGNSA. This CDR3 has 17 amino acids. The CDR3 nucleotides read TGTGCCAGCAGCTTATTTCTGGTTAGGCAGGGATGGGGCGAGCAGTACTTC. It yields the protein CASSLFLVRQGWGEQYF.

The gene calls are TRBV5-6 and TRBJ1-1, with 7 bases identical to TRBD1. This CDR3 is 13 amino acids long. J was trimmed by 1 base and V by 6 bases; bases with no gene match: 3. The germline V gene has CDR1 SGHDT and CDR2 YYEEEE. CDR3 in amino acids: CASTRQGNTEAFF. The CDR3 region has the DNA TGTGCCAGCACCAGACAGGGGAACACTGAAGCTTTCTTT.

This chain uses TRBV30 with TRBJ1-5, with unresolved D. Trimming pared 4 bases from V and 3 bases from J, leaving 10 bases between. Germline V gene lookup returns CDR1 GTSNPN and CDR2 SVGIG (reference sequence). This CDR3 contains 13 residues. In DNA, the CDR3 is TGTGCCTGGAACGGAGGTTTCAATCAGCCCCAGCATTTT. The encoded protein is CAWNGGFNQPQHF.

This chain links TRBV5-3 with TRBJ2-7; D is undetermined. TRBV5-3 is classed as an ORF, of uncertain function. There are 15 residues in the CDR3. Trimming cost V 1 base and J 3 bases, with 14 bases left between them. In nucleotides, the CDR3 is TGTGCCAGAAGCTTGTTTGCTCTGGCAGGCTACGAGCAGTACTTC. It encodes CARSLFALAGYEQYF.

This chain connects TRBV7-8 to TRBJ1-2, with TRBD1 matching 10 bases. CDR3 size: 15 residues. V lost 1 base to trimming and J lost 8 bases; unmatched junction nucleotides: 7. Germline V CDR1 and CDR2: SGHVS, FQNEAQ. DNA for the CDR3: TGTGCCAGCAGCTTAGAGGACAGGGGGGGTACGGGCTACACCTTC. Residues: CASSLEDRGGTGYTF.

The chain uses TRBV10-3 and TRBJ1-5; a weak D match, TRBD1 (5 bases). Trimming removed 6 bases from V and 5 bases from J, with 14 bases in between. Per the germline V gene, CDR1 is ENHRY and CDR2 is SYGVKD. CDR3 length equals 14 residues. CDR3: CAISLRQGDQPQHF. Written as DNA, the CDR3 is TGTGCCATCAGCTTACGTCAGGGCGATCAGCCCCAGCATTTT.

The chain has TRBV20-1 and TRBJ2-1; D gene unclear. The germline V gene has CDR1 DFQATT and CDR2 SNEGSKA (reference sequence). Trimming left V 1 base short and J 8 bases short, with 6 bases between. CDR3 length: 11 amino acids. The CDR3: CSARGLDEQFF. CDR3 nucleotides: TGCAGTGCTAGAGGGCTTGATGAGCAGTTCTTC.